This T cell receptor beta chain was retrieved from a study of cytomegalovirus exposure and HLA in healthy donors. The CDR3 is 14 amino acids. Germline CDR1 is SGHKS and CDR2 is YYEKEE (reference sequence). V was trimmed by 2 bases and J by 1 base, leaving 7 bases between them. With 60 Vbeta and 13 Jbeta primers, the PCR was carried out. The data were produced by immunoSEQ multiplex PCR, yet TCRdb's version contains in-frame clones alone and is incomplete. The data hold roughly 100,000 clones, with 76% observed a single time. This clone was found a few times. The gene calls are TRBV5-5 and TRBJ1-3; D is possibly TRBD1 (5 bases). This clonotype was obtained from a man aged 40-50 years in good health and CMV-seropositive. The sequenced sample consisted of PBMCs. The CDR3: CASSFAGSGNTIYF. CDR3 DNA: TGTGCCAGCAGCTTCGCAGGGTCTGGAAACACCATATATTTT.